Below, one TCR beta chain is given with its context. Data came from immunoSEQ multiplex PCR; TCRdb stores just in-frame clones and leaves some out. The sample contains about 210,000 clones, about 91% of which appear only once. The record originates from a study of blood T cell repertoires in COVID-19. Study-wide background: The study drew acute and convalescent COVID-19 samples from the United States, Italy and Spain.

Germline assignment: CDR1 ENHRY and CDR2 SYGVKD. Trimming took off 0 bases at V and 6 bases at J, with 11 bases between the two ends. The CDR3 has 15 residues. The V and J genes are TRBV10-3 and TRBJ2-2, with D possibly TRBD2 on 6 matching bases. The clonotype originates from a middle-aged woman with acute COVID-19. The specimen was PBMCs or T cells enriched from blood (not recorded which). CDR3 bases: TGTGCCATCAGTGAGTCAGGCAGGGACTCCGGGGAGCTGTTTTTT. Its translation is CAISESGRDSGELFF.